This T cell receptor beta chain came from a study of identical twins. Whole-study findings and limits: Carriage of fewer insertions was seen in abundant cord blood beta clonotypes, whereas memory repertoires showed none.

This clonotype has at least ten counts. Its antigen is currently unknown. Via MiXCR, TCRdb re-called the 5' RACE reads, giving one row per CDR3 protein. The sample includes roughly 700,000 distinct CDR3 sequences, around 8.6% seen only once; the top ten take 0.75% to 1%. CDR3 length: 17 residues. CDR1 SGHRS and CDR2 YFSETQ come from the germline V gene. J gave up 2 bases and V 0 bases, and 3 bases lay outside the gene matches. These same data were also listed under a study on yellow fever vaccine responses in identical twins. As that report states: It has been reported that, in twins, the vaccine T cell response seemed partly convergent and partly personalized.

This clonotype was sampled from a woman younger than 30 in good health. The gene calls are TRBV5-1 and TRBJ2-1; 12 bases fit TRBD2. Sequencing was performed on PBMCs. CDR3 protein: CASSLALAGGTYNEQFF. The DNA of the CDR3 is TGCGCCAGCAGCTTGGCCCTAGCGGGGGGGACCTACAATGAGCAGTTCTTC.